The 28 T cell receptor beta chains listed next were all sequenced from one sample in a study of T cell responses to AZD1222 COVID-19 vaccine. Profiling relied on immunoSEQ multiplex PCR, and the TCRdb table lists in-frame clones only, not all of them. The table shows approximately 180,000 clones, with around 94% occurring only once. The starting material was peripheral blood, obtained on day 0 of AZD1222 vaccination. Every receptor here comes from an adult in good health.

This chain connects TRBV2 to TRBJ2-5; the D is unclear. With 8 bases removed from V and 1 base from J, the gap between germline ends came to 11 bases. This CDR3 comprises 13 residues. Germline lookup yields CDR1 SNHLY and CDR2 FYNNEI. The CDR3, as DNA: TGTGCCAGCTCGGCCTCACGCCAAGAGACCCAGTACTTC. It yields the protein CASSASRQETQYF.

The chain combines TRBV18 with TRBJ2-7, with D possibly TRBD2 on 6 matching bases. With 0 bases removed from V and 7 bases from J, the gap between germline ends came to 10 bases. The germline V gene has CDR1 KGHSH and CDR2 LQKENI. The CDR3 loop spans 13 amino acids. CDR3 in DNA: TGTGCCAGCTCACCACCGGGGGGTCAAGAGCAGTACTTC. Its protein product is CASSPPGGQEQYF.

This chain connects TRBV19 to TRBJ1-5; D call uncertain. This CDR3 is built from 14 residues. Germline CDR1 and CDR2: LNHDA and SQIVND (reference sequence). V was cut by 6 bases and J by 0 bases, with 9 bases left in between. CDR3 sequence: CASSRHVSNQPQHF. CDR3 in DNA: TGTGCCAGTAGCCGACACGTTAGCAATCAGCCCCAGCATTTT. Using reference TRBV19 and TRBJ1-5 for the parts outside the CDR3, the full variable domain is DGGITQSPKYLFRKEGQNVTLSCEQNLNHDAMYWYRQDPGQGLRLIYYSQIVNDFQKGDIAEGYSVSREKKESFPLTVTSAQKNPTAFYLCASSRHVSNQPQHFGDGTRLSIL.

The chain combines TRBV2 with TRBJ1-6; D not resolved. Between the trimmed V and J ends, which lost 6 bases and 11 bases, there was a span of 14 bases. The CDR3 totals 13 residues. Germline CDR1 is SNHLY and CDR2 is FYNNEI. The CDR3 here is CASRAGPIPPLHF. The CDR3 region has the DNA TGTGCCAGCAGGGCGGGCCCTATTCCACCCCTCCACTTT. The entire variable domain, with the rest obtained from reference TRBV2 and TRBJ1-6, is as follows: EPEVTQTPSHQVTQMGQEVILRCVPISNHLYFYWYRQILGQKVEFLVSFYNNEISEKSEIFDDQFSVERPDGSNFTLKIRSTKLEDSAMYFCASRAGPIPPLHFGNGTRLTVT.

This CDR3 reads CASSLGQGTDTQYF. The CDR3, as DNA: TGTGCCAGCAGCTTAGGTCAGGGGACAGATACGCAGTATTTT. V gene TRBV7-8 combines with J gene TRBJ2-3; possibly TRBD1 for D (6 bases). With 1 base removed from V and 3 bases from J, the gap between germline ends came to 8 bases. The CDR3 contains 14 residues. The V gene's germline CDR1 is SGHVS and CDR2 FQNEAQ.

The chain couples TRBV29-1 to TRBJ2-1; D gene unclear. V lost 3 bases to trimming and J lost 4 bases, with 10 bases between them. Germline V gene data show CDR1 as SQVTM and CDR2 as ANQGSEA. CDR3 size: 13 residues. The CDR3 bases are TGCAGCGTTGAGACTGCTGGGTACAATGAGCAGTTCTTC. This codes for CSVETAGYNEQFF.

CDR3 protein: CAWRRVGNTGELFF. CDR3 DNA sequence: TGTGCCTGGAGGCGGGTCGGGAACACCGGGGAGCTGTTTTTT. The V and J genes are TRBV30 and TRBJ2-2, with D possibly matching TRBD2 (5 bases). This CDR3 is built from 14 residues. V was shortened by 3 bases and J by 1 base, with 9 bases between the two germline ends. The germline V gene has CDR1 GTSNPN and CDR2 SVGIG (reference sequence). Supplemented by reference TRBV30 and TRBJ2-2, the full variable domain reads SQTIHQWPATLVQPVGSPLSLECTVEGTSNPNLYWYRQAAGRGLQLLFYSVGIGQISSEVPQNLSASRPQDRQFILSSKKLLLSDSGFYLCAWRRVGNTGELFFGEGSRLTVL.

The chain has TRBV6-5 and TRBJ2-3, with a possible D match to TRBD2 (6 bases). CDR1 is MNHEY, CDR2 SVGAGI, per germline. The V and J ends lost 2 bases and 3 bases respectively, with 12 bases between them. The CDR3 is made up of 15 amino acids. CDR3 sequence (DNA): TGTGCCAGCAGTTACGGGACGGGAGATACAGATACGCAGTATTTT. Its translation: CASSYGTGDTDTQYF.

The chain uses TRBV24-1 and TRBJ1-2; D may be TRBD1 (5 bases). The CDR3 has 14 amino acids. Germline CDR1 is KGHDR and CDR2 is SFDVKD. The germline V and J ends were trimmed by 7 bases and 4 bases, with 15 bases remaining between them. Here the CDR3 reads CATSPGGGGYGYTF. As DNA, the CDR3 is TGTGCCACCAGCCCTGGGGGGGGTGGCTATGGCTACACCTTC.

The CDR3 region has the DNA TGCGCCAGCAGCTTGGACTATGGCTACACCTTC. It encodes CASSLDYGYTF. V usage is TRBV5-1 and J usage is TRBJ1-2; no clear D gene. Germline V gene lookup returns CDR1 SGHRS and CDR2 YFSETQ. CDR3 length: 11 residues. Trimming cost V 0 bases and J 3 bases, with 0 bases left between them.

The J gene is TRBJ2-7, the V gene TRBV7-2; 8 positions match TRBD1. With V trimmed by 3 bases and J by 0 bases, 13 bases remained unmatched. The CDR3 totals 18 residues. Germline V gene data show CDR1 as SGHTA and CDR2 as FQGNSA. The CDR3 DNA is TGTGCCAGCAGCTTCCCCCTCGAGACAGGGGCAAACTCCTACGAGCAGTACTTC. Protein: CASSFPLETGANSYEQYF.

The chain couples TRBV3-1 (or the pseudogene TRBV3-2) to TRBJ1-2, with TRBD1 matching 11 bases. The CDR3 has 16 amino acids. Germline V gives CDR1 LGHDT, CDR2 YNNKEL (reference sequence). Trimming took 0 bases from V and 6 from J; bases not matched to a gene: 6. In DNA, the CDR3 is TGTGCCAGCAGCCAAGATCTGGAGGACAGGGGGCATGGCTACACCTTC. It specifies CASSQDLEDRGHGYTF.

This chain connects TRBV4-2 to TRBJ1-3, with 9 bases that match TRBD1. Trimming removed 0 bases from V and 4 bases from J; junction bases left unmatched: 4. The CDR3 consists of 16 residues. Germline V CDR1 and CDR2: LGHNA, YNFKEQ. The CDR3 DNA is TGTGCCAGCAGCCAAGAGCCGGACAGGGGCGGAAACACCATATATTTT. Protein: CASSQEPDRGGNTIYF.

There are a few counts of this clone. The V call is TRBV6-6, the J call TRBJ1-4; D is uncertain. From germline, CDR1 is MNHNY and CDR2 SVGAGI (reference sequence). This CDR3 spans 15 amino acids. Trimming took off 2 bases at V and 8 bases at J, with 15 bases between the two ends. CDR3: CASSYEVQIREKLFF. The CDR3 DNA is TGTGCCAGCAGTTACGAAGTGCAGATTCGAGAAAAACTGTTTTTT.

V usage is TRBV5-1 and J usage is TRBJ1-1; D not certain. CDR1 and CDR2 (germline): SGHRS, YFSETQ. Trimming pared 0 bases from V and 0 bases from J, leaving 15 bases between. CDR3 length equals 17 residues. Written as DNA, the CDR3 is TGCGCCAGCAGCTTGGCATCACCGACGCCCTTGAACACTGAAGCTTTCTTT. Translated: CASSLASPTPLNTEAFF.

The chain links TRBV4-1 to TRBJ2-1, with 7 bases lining up with TRBD2. The germline V gene has CDR1 MGHRA and CDR2 YSYEKL. CDR3 length: 18 residues. The ends lost 3 bases at V and 8 bases at J; junction bases unmatched: 19. The CDR3 is CASSHPTHGEGQVDEQFF. The CDR3 DNA reads TGCGCCAGCAGCCACCCCACGCATGGGGAGGGCCAGGTTGATGAGCAGTTCTTC.

The chain couples TRBV6-5 to TRBJ1-1, with 8 positions matching TRBD1. Losses at the gene ends were 5 bases for V and 5 bases for J; bases not matched to a gene: 4. CDR1 and CDR2 (germline): MNHEY, SVGAGI. This CDR3 comprises 13 residues. This chain's CDR3 is CASSQGARTEAFF. The CDR3 DNA reads as TGTGCCAGCAGTCAGGGGGCAAGGACTGAAGCTTTCTTT.

The chain combines TRBV5-4 with TRBJ1-1; possible D gene TRBD1, 5 bases. This CDR3 contains 12 residues. Germline V lookup: CDR1 SGHNT, CDR2 YYREEE (reference sequence). V lost 4 bases to trimming and J lost 7 bases, with 11 bases between them. The CDR3 protein is CASSSRDLEAFF. CDR3 DNA: TGTGCCAGCAGCAGCCGGGACCTTGAAGCTTTCTTT.

This clone was observed a handful of times. The chain carries TRBV9 and TRBJ2-7, with D tentatively TRBD2 (6 bases). The length of the CDR3 is 14 residues. Trimming cost V 4 bases and J 7 bases, with 18 bases left between them. Germline CDR1 reads SGDLS; CDR2 reads YYNGEE. The CDR3 loop reads CASSLSGPREEQYF. The CDR3 nucleotides are TGTGCCAGCAGCCTTAGCGGCCCGAGGGAGGAGCAGTACTTC.

V usage is TRBV5-1 and J usage is TRBJ2-2, with D perhaps TRBD2 (5 bases). Germline assignment: CDR1 SGHRS and CDR2 YFSETQ. The CDR3 totals 14 residues. Trimming pared 5 bases from V and 2 bases from J, leaving 10 bases between. The CDR3 spells CASRTPSNTGELFF. In DNA form, the CDR3 reads TGCGCCAGCAGGACGCCTAGCAACACCGGGGAGCTGTTTTTT.

The genes are TRBV5-1 and TRBJ2-2, with 11 positions matching TRBD1. Germline-derived CDR1 and CDR2 are SGHRS and YFSETQ. V shed 7 bases and J 4 bases; nucleotides not matched to a gene: 6. This CDR3 contains 15 residues. The CDR3 region is CASGTGTGGTGELFF. The DNA of the CDR3 is TGCGCCAGCGGAACCGGGACAGGGGGCACCGGGGAGCTGTTTTTT. Filled out from reference TRBV5-1 and TRBJ2-2, the complete variable domain reads KAGVTQTPRYLIKTRGQQVTLSCSPISGHRSVSWYQQTPGQGLQFLFEYFSETQRNKGNFPGRFSGRQFSNSRSEMNVSTLELGDSALYLCASGTGTGGTGELFFGEGSRLTVL.

CDR3: CASRGMVPYEQYF. As DNA, the CDR3 is TGTGCCAGCAGGGGGATGGTTCCCTACGAGCAGTACTTC. V gene TRBV5-5 combines with J gene TRBJ2-7; D is unresolved. Germline CDR1 is SGHKS and CDR2 is YYEKEE (reference sequence). The CDR3 totals 13 residues. V was shortened by 5 bases and J by 2 bases, with 11 bases between the two germline ends.

CDR3 in DNA: TGTGCCAGCAGCCCCGCCGGGGGGGAGCTGTTTTTT. Amino acids: CASSPAGGELFF. V and J are TRBV27 and TRBJ2-2; D ambiguous. The CDR3 covers 12 residues. CDR1 MNHEY and CDR2 SMNVEV come from the germline V gene (reference sequence). V was trimmed by 6 bases and J by 8 bases, leaving 10 bases between them.

This clone was recorded once. The chain is built from TRBV12-3 or TRBV12-4 and TRBJ2-7; D remains ambiguous. The CDR3 is 13 amino acids. With 6 bases removed from V and 0 bases from J, the gap between germline ends came to 9 bases. The CDR3 DNA is TGTGCCAGCAGCTCACGCCCCTCCTACGAGCAGTACTTC. Its translation is CASSSRPSYEQYF.

The chain employs TRBV5-1 and TRBJ2-5, with D possibly being TRBD1 or TRBD2 (5 bases each). Trimming stripped 4 bases from V and 1 base from J, with 11 bases between. CDR3 size: 14 residues. Germline loops: CDR1 SGHRS, CDR2 YFSETQ. The CDR3: CASSLGAGQETQYF. In DNA form, the CDR3 reads TGCGCCAGCAGCCTTGGGGCGGGCCAAGAGACCCAGTACTTC.

Concerning this clone: An end of the junction does not agree with germline; a read error may underlie this. The rearrangement links TRBV2 to TRBJ2-7, with TRBD2 matching 11 bases. This CDR3 has 14 residues. CDR1 and CDR2 (germline): SNHLY, FYNNEI. CDR3: CACRGGLADYEQYF. The DNA for the CDR3 is TGTGCCTGCAGGGGGGGACTAGCGGATTACGAGCAGTACTTC.

The V call is TRBV18, the J call TRBJ2-7; TRBD2 aligns across 10 bases. Germline V gene sequence: CDR1 KGHSH, CDR2 LQKENI. Losses at the gene ends were 4 bases for V and 4 bases for J; bases not matched to a gene: 7. The CDR3 has 15 residues. DNA for the CDR3: TGTGCCAGCTCACGCCGAGCGGGAGGGGGATACGAGCAGTACTTC. Its protein product is CASSRRAGGGYEQYF.

Only one count was recorded for this clone. This chain connects TRBV11-2 to TRBJ2-7; TRBD1 might be the D (5 bases). Germline CDR1 SGHAT, CDR2 FQNNGV. This CDR3 has 14 residues. Between the trimmed V and J ends, which lost 2 bases and 7 bases, there was a span of 15 bases. In DNA, the CDR3 is TGTGCCAGCAGCTTAAGAGGCAGGGTGTATGAGCAGTACTTC. Protein: CASSLRGRVYEQYF.